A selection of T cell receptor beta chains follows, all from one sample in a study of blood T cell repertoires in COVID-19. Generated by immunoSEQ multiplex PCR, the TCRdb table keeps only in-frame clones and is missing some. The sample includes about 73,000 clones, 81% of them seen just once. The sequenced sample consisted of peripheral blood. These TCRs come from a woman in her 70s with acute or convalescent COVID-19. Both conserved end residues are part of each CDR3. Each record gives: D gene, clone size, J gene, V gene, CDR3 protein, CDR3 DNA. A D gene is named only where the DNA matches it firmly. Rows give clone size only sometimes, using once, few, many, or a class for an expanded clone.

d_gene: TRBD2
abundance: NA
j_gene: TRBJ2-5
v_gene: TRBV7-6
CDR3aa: CASSLTFGIAGVQETQYF
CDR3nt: TGTGCCAGCAGCTTAACGTTTGGGATAGCGGGAGTGCAAGAGACCCAGTACTTC

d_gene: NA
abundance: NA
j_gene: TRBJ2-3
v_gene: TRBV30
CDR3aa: CAWSVRLGSTDTQYF
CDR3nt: TGTGCCTGGAGTGTACGACTAGGGAGCACAGATACGCAGTATTTT

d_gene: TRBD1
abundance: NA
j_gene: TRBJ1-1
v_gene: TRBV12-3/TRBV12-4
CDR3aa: CASGRTGNTEAFF
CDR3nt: TGTGCCAGCGGCCGGACAGGGAACACTGAAGCTTTCTTT

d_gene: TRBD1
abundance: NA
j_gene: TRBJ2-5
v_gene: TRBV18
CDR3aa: CASSPLRDRGPKETQYF
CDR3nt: TGTGCCAGCTCACCACTCCGGGACAGGGGGCCGAAGGAGACCCAGTACTTC

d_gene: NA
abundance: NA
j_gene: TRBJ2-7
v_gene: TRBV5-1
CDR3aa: CASSLEQGFDEQYF
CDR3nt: TGCGCCAGCAGCTTGGAGCAGGGTTTCGACGAGCAGTACTTC

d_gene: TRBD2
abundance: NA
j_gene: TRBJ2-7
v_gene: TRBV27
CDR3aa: CASSTSGTSGYEQYF
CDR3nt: TGTGCCAGCTCAACATCCGGGACTAGCGGCTACGAGCAGTACTTC

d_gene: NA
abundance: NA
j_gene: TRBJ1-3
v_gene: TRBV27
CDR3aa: CASSAGWAPGNTIYF
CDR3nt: TGTGCCAGCAGCGCGGGGTGGGCGCCTGGAAACACCATATATTTT

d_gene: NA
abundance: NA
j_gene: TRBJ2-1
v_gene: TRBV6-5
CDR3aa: CASSYSQLALYNEQFF
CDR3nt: TGTGCCAGCAGTTACTCGCAGCTAGCCCTCTACAATGAGCAGTTCTTC

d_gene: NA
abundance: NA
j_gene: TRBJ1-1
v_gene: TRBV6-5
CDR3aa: CATAVAGGMNTEAFF
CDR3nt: TGTGCCACCGCCGTTGCGGGGGGTATGAACACTGAAGCTTTCTTT

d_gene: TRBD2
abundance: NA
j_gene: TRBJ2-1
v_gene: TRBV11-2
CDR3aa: CASSSRTSGSFEQFF
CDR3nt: TGTGCCAGCAGCTCCCGGACTAGCGGGAGTTTTGAGCAGTTCTTC

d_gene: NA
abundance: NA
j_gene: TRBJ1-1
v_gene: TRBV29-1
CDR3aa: CSVDRQNTEAFF
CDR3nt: TGCAGCGTTGACAGACAGAACACTGAAGCTTTCTTT

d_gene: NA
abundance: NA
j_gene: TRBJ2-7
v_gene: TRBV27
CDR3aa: CASAFGRRQYF
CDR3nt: TGTGCCAGCGCCTTTGGCCGCCGGCAGTACTTC

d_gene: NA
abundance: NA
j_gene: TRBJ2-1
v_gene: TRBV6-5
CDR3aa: CASSGTPLGEQFF
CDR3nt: TGTGCCAGCTCTGGGACACCGCTGGGCGAGCAGTTCTTC

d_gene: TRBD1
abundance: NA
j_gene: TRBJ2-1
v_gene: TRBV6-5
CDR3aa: CASSPGQGIFNEQFF
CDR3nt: TGTGCCAGCAGTCCCGGACAGGGTATCTTCAATGAGCAGTTCTTC

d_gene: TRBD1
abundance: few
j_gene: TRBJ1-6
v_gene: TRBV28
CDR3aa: CASSLGGGNSPLHF
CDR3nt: TGTGCCAGCAGCCTAGGGGGCGGTAATTCACCCCTCCACTTT

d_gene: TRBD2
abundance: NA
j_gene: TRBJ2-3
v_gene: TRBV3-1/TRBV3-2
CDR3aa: CASSRDYQGTDTQYF
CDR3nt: TGTGCCAGCAGCCGGGACTATCAGGGCACAGATACGCAGTATTTT

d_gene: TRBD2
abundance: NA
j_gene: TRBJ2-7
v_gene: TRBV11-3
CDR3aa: CASSLGGRFSGEQYF
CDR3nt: TGTGCCAGCAGCTTAGGCGGGAGGTTCTCGGGAGAGCAGTACTTC

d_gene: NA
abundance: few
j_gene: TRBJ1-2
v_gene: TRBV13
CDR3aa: CASSRGRGNGYTF
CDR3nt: TGTGCCAGCAGCAGGGGGAGGGGTAATGGCTACACCTTC

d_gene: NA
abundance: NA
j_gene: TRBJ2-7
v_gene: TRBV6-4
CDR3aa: CASSRQGMLRQYF
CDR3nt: TGTGCCAGCAGTAGGCAGGGAATGCTTCGACAGTACTTC

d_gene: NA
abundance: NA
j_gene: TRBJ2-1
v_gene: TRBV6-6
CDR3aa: CASRTPNYNEQFF
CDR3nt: TGTGCCAGCAGGACACCGAACTACAATGAGCAGTTCTTC

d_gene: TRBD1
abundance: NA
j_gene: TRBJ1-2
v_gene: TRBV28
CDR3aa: CASATGDGRGYTF
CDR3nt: TGTGCCTCCGCGACAGGGGACGGGCGCGGCTACACCTTC

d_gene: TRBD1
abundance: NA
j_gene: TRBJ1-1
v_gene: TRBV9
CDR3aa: CASSTTGGGTEAFF
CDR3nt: TGTGCCAGCAGCACAACAGGGGGCGGCACTGAAGCTTTCTTT